Below are 8 T cell receptor beta chains sequenced from a single sample in a study of blood T cell repertoires in COVID-19 (dated by TCRdb to the early 2020s). The library was built by means of the immunoSEQ multiplex PCR assay. TCRdb retrieved this table from immuneACCESS and kept in-frame rearrangements only. Not all clones are present; in checked studies, unresolved V genes account for under half, and no reason is known for the remainder. This sample is represented by roughly 89,000 clones; about 80% of them were singletons. The ten largest clonotypes hold about 9.3% of the sample. Material for sequencing was peripheral blood. The origin of the receptors is a woman aged 70-85 years with acute or convalescent COVID-19.

The chain employs TRBV7-9 and TRBJ2-2; the match to TRBD1 covers 11 bases. V was clipped by 5 bases and J by 2 bases; unmatched bases: 7. The CDR3 covers 17 residues. Germline assignment: CDR1 SEHNR and CDR2 FQNEAQ (reference sequence). CDR3 residues: CASSLRGTGGNTGELFF. CDR3 coding DNA: TGTGCCAGCAGCCTCCGGGGGACAGGGGGTAACACCGGGGAGCTGTTTTTT.

The V gene is TRBV7-2, the J gene TRBJ1-1; D is uncertain. This CDR3 is built from 12 residues. Trimming pared 5 bases from V and 8 bases from J, leaving 12 bases between. Germline V CDR1 and CDR2: SGHTA, FQGNSA. The CDR3 protein is CASSPTTWEAFF. CDR3 sequence (DNA): TGTGCCAGCAGCCCAACGACATGGGAAGCTTTCTTT.

The chain carries TRBV4-1 and TRBJ1-5; tentatively, D is TRBD1 (5 bases). Trimming left V 0 bases short and J 6 bases short, with 12 bases between. Germline V gene data show CDR1 as MGHRA and CDR2 as YSYEKL. The CDR3 has 15 amino acids. CDR3 residues: CASSQDGGVGQPQHF. CDR3 coding DNA: TGCGCCAGCAGCCAAGATGGGGGGGTGGGTCAGCCCCAGCATTTT.

The V and J genes are TRBV7-6 and TRBJ2-7, with D hard to call. Trimming removed 5 bases at V and 1 base at J, with 12 bases between. CDR1 and CDR2 (germline): SGHVS, FNYEAQ. The CDR3 length is 14 residues. The CDR3 DNA is TGTGCCAGCAGCCCCTCGAGTAAATCCTACGAGCAGTACTTC. Its protein is CASSPSSKSYEQYF.

In this sample, this clone turned up once. The chain combines TRBV20-1 with TRBJ2-5; D is possibly TRBD2 (7 bases). CDR3 length equals 15 residues. Germline values: CDR1 DFQATT, CDR2 SNEGSKA (reference sequence). V was clipped by 3 bases and J by 2 bases, with 16 bases between them. CDR3 DNA: TGCAGTGCTAGTCCTATGGGGGGGCGTCAAGAGACCCAGTACTTC. Protein: CSASPMGGRQETQYF.

This clone was detected only a few times. The J gene is TRBJ1-1, the V gene TRBV29-1; D might be TRBD1 (6 bases). The CDR3 loop spans 13 amino acids. Between the trimmed V and J ends, which lost 6 bases and 1 base, there was a span of 12 bases. Looked up from germline, CDR1 is SQVTM and CDR2 is ANQGSEA. In DNA form, the CDR3 reads TGCAGCGTCCACCCCAGGGGGAACACTGAAGCTTTCTTT. Translation gives CSVHPRGNTEAFF.

The chain is built from TRBV7-9 and TRBJ1-4; D is perhaps TRBD1 (5 bases). Trimming removed 5 bases at V and 4 bases at J, with 17 bases between. This CDR3 spans 16 amino acids. In germline, CDR1 is SEHNR, CDR2 FQNEAQ (reference sequence). CDR3 region: CASSPPGAGVNEKLFF. The CDR3 bases are TGTGCCAGCAGCCCCCCTGGGGCGGGAGTTAATGAAAAACTGTTTTTT.

This rearrangement joins TRBV18 to TRBJ2-7; 9 nucleotides match TRBD1. CDR1 and CDR2 from the germline V gene are KGHSH and LQKENI. Trimming took 3 bases from V and 2 from J; bases not matched to a gene: 5. The CDR3 is 15 amino acids. CDR3 residues: CASSPGTGKAYEQYF. CDR3 nucleotide sequence: TGTGCCAGCTCACCTGGGACAGGGAAGGCCTACGAGCAGTACTTC.